What follows describes a single T cell receptor (beta chain). Its antigen is as yet unknown. The Oncomine TCR Beta short-read assay was applied to DNA of cultured CD4+ T cells. TCRdb reanalysed the PCR reads using MiXCR and keeps one entry per CDR3 protein. The repertoire holds 15,000 to 20,000 distinct CDR3 sequences, with 45% to 55% as singletons. Germline V gene lookup returns CDR1 KGHSH and CDR2 LQKENI. V lost 0 bases and J lost 0, with 6 bases in between. This CDR3 comprises 15 residues. Treatment in this sample: approximately nine-day PBMC culture with coronavirus spike peptide pools or control peptides (ViraFEST assay). These data are taken from a study of vaccination and CD4 T cells after COVID-19.

J is TRBJ2-1 and V is TRBV18; perhaps TRBD2 as D (5 bases). The sequence came from a human donor who had recovered from COVID-19. Sequencing was performed on CD4+ T cells from blood, cultured in vitro. CDR3 DNA: TGTGCCAGCTCACCACCAGGGAGCTCCTACAATGAGCAGTTCTTC. Translating it yields CASSPPGSSYNEQFF.